Each of the 29 T cell receptor beta chains below was sequenced from the same sample in a study of CD8 T cells in ankylosing spondylitis. A single record per CDR3 protein comes from TCRdb applying MiXCR to the 5' RACE reads. This table has roughly 150,000 distinct CDR3 sequences, approximately 32% appearing once. The sample was synovial fluid, either unsorted or a sorted T cell fraction (not recorded which). These receptors came from a male donor with ankylosing spondylitis.

This rearrangement joins TRBV14 to TRBJ2-7; tentative D call: TRBD2 (7 bases). The CDR3 consists of 15 residues. The germline V gene has CDR1 SGHDN and CDR2 FVKESK. Trimming took 1 base from V and 3 from J, leaving 13 bases between them. The CDR3 region is CASSQGGGLLYEQYF. CDR3 sequence (DNA): TGTGCCAGCAGCCAAGGCGGGGGCCTCCTCTACGAGCAGTACTTC.

The chain recombines TRBV10-3 with TRBJ1-5, with 8 positions matching TRBD1. Germline V gene lookup returns CDR1 ENHRY and CDR2 SYGVKD. J was trimmed by 5 bases and V by 8 bases; bases with no gene match: 5. The length of the CDR3 is 13 residues. For the CDR3, the DNA is TGTGCCATCCGGACAGGGACCGATCAGCCCCAGCATTTT. It yields the protein CAIRTGTDQPQHF.

At least ten counts were recorded for this clonotype. This CDR3 is CSAPAGGAGTDTQYF. CDR3 DNA sequence: TGCAGTGCTCCAGCAGGGGGCGCCGGCACAGATACGCAGTATTTT. The genes are TRBV20-1 and TRBJ2-3; 8 bases are shared with TRBD1. Germline CDR1 reads DFQATT; CDR2 reads SNEGSKA (reference sequence). The trim removed 5 bases at V and 1 base at J, leaving 8 bases unmatched. The CDR3 contains 15 residues.

This clonotype occurred a few times. The chain is built from TRBV28 and TRBJ2-1; possibly TRBD1 for D (5 bases). The CDR3 is 14 amino acids. CDR1 is MDHEN and CDR2 is SYDVKM in the germline V gene. Trimming stripped 9 bases from V and 5 bases from J, with 17 bases between. CDR3 sequence: CARPGLSWDNEQFF. The CDR3 DNA is TGTGCCAGACCAGGGTTAAGTTGGGACAATGAGCAGTTCTTC.

In this sample, this clonotype turned up a few times. V gene TRBV11-3 combines with J gene TRBJ2-7; a possible D gene is TRBD2 (5 bases). The CDR3 length is 14 residues. V was pared by 4 bases and J by 0 bases, with 10 bases between. Germline loops: CDR1 SGHNT, CDR2 YENEEA. The CDR3 region is CASSSGGYSYEQYF. DNA for the CDR3: TGTGCCAGCAGCTCCGGAGGTTACTCCTACGAGCAGTACTTC. The variable domain in full, completed from reference TRBV11-3 and TRBJ2-7, reads EAGVVQSPRYKIIEKKQPVAFWCNPISGHNTLYWYLQNLGQGPELLIRYENEEAVDDSQLPKDRFSAERLKGVDSTLKIQPAELGDSAVYLCASSSGGYSYEQYFGPGTRLTVT.

This clonotype was detected a few times. The chain uses TRBV6-5 and TRBJ2-1; maybe TRBD1 (5 bases). Germline-derived CDR1 and CDR2 are MNHEY and SVGAGI. Trimming removed 6 bases from V and 4 bases from J, with 10 bases in between. The CDR3 is made up of 13 amino acids. The DNA for the CDR3 is TGTGCCAGCAGCGCACAGGAATACAATGAGCAGTTCTTC. Translating gives CASSAQEYNEQFF.

This clonotype was found a few times. The chain joins TRBV18 to TRBJ1-2; no firm D call. The germline gives CDR1 KGHSH, CDR2 LQKENI. The CDR3 runs to 14 residues. V dropped 2 bases and J dropped 4 bases, with 11 bases sitting between them. As DNA, the CDR3 is TGTGCCAGCTCACCATATTCCCGGGGCTATGGCTACACCTTC. As protein: CASSPYSRGYGYTF.

In its sample, this clonotype was seen a few times. The chain uses TRBV12-3 or TRBV12-4 and TRBJ2-5; D remains ambiguous. The CDR3 totals 16 residues. V shed 4 bases and J shed 5 bases, with 20 bases lying between them. The CDR3 sequence: CASSSDPHGPAETQYF. DNA for the CDR3: TGTGCCAGCAGTTCCGACCCTCACGGCCCGGCGGAGACCCAGTACTTC.

Note on this clonotype: This could be a read error, since a much larger clone is one nucleotide away. CDR3 nucleotide sequence: TGTGCCAGCAGCTTAGGGGGTTTCGCGGGAGTTGACGTGCAGTACTTC. Translating gives CASSLGGFAGVDVQYF. The rearrangement joins TRBV7-6 to TRBJ2-7, with TRBD2 matching over 7 bases. The CDR3 is made up of 16 amino acids. Germline CDR1 is SGHVS and CDR2 is FNYEAQ. Trimming at V came to 1 base and at J to 9 bases, leaving 15 bases not matched to a gene.

The table lists this clonotype with a few counts. The J gene is TRBJ2-1, the V gene TRBV20-1; D ambiguous. The CDR3 totals 11 residues. CDR1 is DFQATT and CDR2 is SNEGSKA in the germline V gene (reference sequence). V was trimmed by 5 bases and J by 5 bases, leaving 7 bases between them. DNA for the CDR3: TGCAGTGCTTCGAAAAACAATGAGCAGTTCTTC. This gives the protein CSASKNNEQFF.

This clonotype was picked up many times. The V and J genes are TRBV5-4 and TRBJ2-1; D not certain. Germline V CDR1 and CDR2: SGHNT, YYREEE (reference sequence). With 0 bases removed from V and 0 bases from J, the gap between germline ends came to 7 bases. The CDR3 covers 15 residues. CDR3 sequence (DNA): TGTGCCAGCAGCTTGGGACTCCCCTCCTACAATGAGCAGTTCTTC. It translates to CASSLGLPSYNEQFF.

This clonotype appeared a few times. This sequence joins TRBV12-5 and TRBJ2-2; D gene ambiguous. Looked up from germline, CDR1 is LGHNT and CDR2 is FRNRAP. The V end lost 0 bases, the J end lost 1 base, and 6 bases lay between the germline ends. There are 15 residues in the CDR3. CDR3 sequence (DNA): TGTGCTAGTGGTTTGGTAAGCTGGAACACCGGGGAGCTGTTTTTT. Protein sequence: CASGLVSWNTGELFF.

This clonotype was counted ten times or more. This chain uses TRBV12-5 with TRBJ1-1; D possibly corresponds to TRBD1 (5 bases). Germline V gives CDR1 LGHNT, CDR2 FRNRAP. V shed 4 bases and J shed 0 bases, with 9 bases lying between them. This CDR3 region has 14 residues. CDR3 sequence reads: CASGSLTVNTEAFF. As DNA, the CDR3 is TGTGCTAGTGGTTCACTGACAGTGAACACTGAAGCTTTCTTT.

This chain links TRBV7-9 with TRBJ1-1; no clear D. Germline lookup yields CDR1 SEHNR and CDR2 FQNEAQ (reference sequence). Trimming left V 6 bases short and J 7 bases short, with 12 bases between. The CDR3 has 12 residues. Here the CDR3 reads CASSPSTDEAFF. The CDR3, as DNA: TGTGCCAGCAGTCCCAGCACAGATGAAGCTTTCTTT. Complete variable domain (other parts from reference TRBV7-9 and TRBJ1-1): DTGVSQNPRHKITKRGQNVTFRCDPISEHNRLYWYRQTLGQGPEFLTYFQNEAQLEKSRLLSDRFSAERPKGSFSTLEIQRTEQGDSAMYLCASSPSTDEAFFGQGTRLTVV.

This clonotype was counted between two and nine times. The CDR3 loop reads CASSSKRQGNTEAFF. For the CDR3, the DNA is TGTGCCAGCAGTTCAAAGCGACAGGGGAACACTGAAGCTTTCTTT. The V gene is TRBV12-3 or TRBV12-4, the J gene TRBJ1-1; 7 bases align to TRBD1. Germline trimming cut 4 bases from V and 1 base from J; bases unmatched to any gene: 6. The CDR3 totals 15 residues.

The chain employs TRBV20-1 and TRBJ2-2, with a weak D call TRBD1 (5 bases). The CDR3 extends over 13 amino acids. The germline V gene encodes CDR1 DFQATT and CDR2 SNEGSKA (reference sequence). With 1 base removed from V and 7 bases from J, the gap between germline ends came to 10 bases. CDR3 protein: CSARGTFGGELFF. The CDR3, as DNA: TGCAGTGCTAGAGGGACATTCGGCGGGGAGCTGTTTTTT.

Of note for this clonotype: One end of the junction fails to match germline, which may point to a read error. The chain links TRBV7-9 to TRBJ2-7, with 7 bases fitting TRBD1. Germline V gene sequence: CDR1 SEHNR, CDR2 FQNEAQ (reference sequence). The CDR3 contains 12 residues. CDR3 residues: CASSLGVSGTAF. The CDR3, as DNA: TGTGCCAGCAGCTTAGGAGTTTCGGGGACAGCTTTC.

The rearrangement links TRBV5-1 to TRBJ2-1; D not certain. The length of the CDR3 is 13 residues. V was trimmed by 0 bases and J by 3 bases, leaving 4 bases between them. Germline CDR1 SGHRS, CDR2 YFSETQ. CDR3 sequence: CASSLGLYNEQFF. The CDR3 DNA sequence: TGCGCCAGCAGCTTGGGTCTCTACAATGAGCAGTTCTTC.

This clonotype appeared a few times. V usage is TRBV6-5 and J usage is TRBJ2-5; 8 bases map to TRBD2. The CDR3 loop spans 16 amino acids. The V gene's germline CDR1 is MNHEY and CDR2 SVGAGI. V dropped 2 bases and J dropped 5; count of bases not matched to a gene: 10. The CDR3 sequence is CASSYGWGLGGETQYF. Here the CDR3 DNA reads TGTGCCAGCAGTTACGGTTGGGGACTAGGAGGCGAGACCCAGTACTTC.

This clonotype was counted a few times. This chain uses TRBV30 with TRBJ2-5, with a tentative D call TRBD2 (6 bases). CDR3 size: 13 residues. Germline V gene sequence: CDR1 GTSNPN, CDR2 SVGIG (reference sequence). V gave up 0 bases and J gave up 3 bases, with 8 bases separating them. CDR3 coding DNA: TGTGCCTGGAGTGTAGGAGGGGAAGAGACCCAGTACTTC. Its translation: CAWSVGGEETQYF. The full variable domain, rest sourced from reference TRBV30 and TRBJ2-5, is SQTIHQWPATLVQPVGSPLSLECTVEGTSNPNLYWYRQAAGRGLQLLFYSVGIGQISSEVPQNLSASRPQDRQFILSSKKLLLSDSGFYLCAWSVGGEETQYFGPGTRLLVL.

The count of this clonotype is one. The V call is TRBV4-2, the J call TRBJ1-3; no definite D call. V lost 4 bases to trimming and J lost 4 bases, with 11 bases between them. The germline CDR1 and CDR2 sequences are LGHNA and YNFKEQ. The length of the CDR3 is 14 residues. The DNA for the CDR3 is TGTGCCAGCAGCCCATTCTCGACGGGAAACACCATATATTTT. This encodes CASSPFSTGNTIYF.

Points on this clonotype: At one end, the junction sequence differs from germline, possibly due to a read error. This chain joins TRBV15 and TRBJ1-2, with D perhaps TRBD1 (6 bases). This CDR3 has 15 amino acids. Germline assignment: CDR1 LNHNV and CDR2 YYDKDF (reference sequence). CDR3 bases: TGTGCCACCAGTAGAGATGTGGGGACACCAAGTGGCTACACCTTC. Amino acids: CATSRDVGTPSGYTF.

CDR3 nucleotides: TGTGCCAGCAGTGCAATTACCGGGAGTTCCTATGGCTACACCTTC. Translation: CASSAITGSSYGYTF. The chain is built from TRBV6-1 and TRBJ1-2; D gene uncertain. This CDR3 is 15 amino acids long. The germline gives CDR1 MNHNS, CDR2 SASEGT. Trimming left V 4 bases short and J 4 bases short, with 16 bases between.

The chain's CDR3 is CATSRDGGGTNNEQFF. The DNA for the CDR3 is TGTGCCACCAGCAGAGATGGGGGGGGAACAAACAATGAGCAGTTCTTC. The chain couples TRBV15 to TRBJ2-1, with 7 bases identical to TRBD2. Germline V gives CDR1 LNHNV, CDR2 YYDKDF (reference sequence). Germline trimming cut 0 bases from V and 5 bases from J; bases unmatched to any gene: 7. The CDR3 length is 16 residues.

This chain uses TRBV20-1 with TRBJ2-1; D is possibly TRBD2 (7 bases). V lost 6 bases and J lost 2, with 14 bases in between. The CDR3 sequence is 14 residues long. CDR1 and CDR2 (germline): DFQATT, SNEGSKA (reference sequence). CDR3 loop: CSAQGGGPYNEQFF. In nucleotides, the CDR3 is TGCAGTGCCCAGGGCGGGGGCCCCTACAATGAGCAGTTCTTC.

The chain couples TRBV2 to TRBJ2-5; possibly TRBD1 or TRBD2 for D (5 bases each). Trimming shortened V by 8 bases and J by 7 bases, and 17 bases separated the two germline ends. Looked up from germline, CDR1 is SNHLY and CDR2 is FYNNEI. The CDR3 loop spans 13 amino acids. The CDR3 region has the DNA TGTGCCAGCTCCTTCCGGGAAACAGGGACCCAGTACTTC. It translates to CASSFRETGTQYF.

This clonotype was seen only a few times. The rearrangement joins TRBV11-2 to TRBJ1-1; tentatively, D is TRBD1 (5 bases). Germline V CDR1 and CDR2: SGHAT, FQNNGV. The CDR3 length is 12 residues. V gave up 4 bases and J gave up 11 bases, with 14 bases separating them. CDR3 amino acids: CASSYGGLEAFF. CDR3 coding DNA: TGTGCCAGCAGCTACGGGGGGTTGGAGGCTTTCTTT. Together with reference TRBV11-2 and TRBJ1-1, the CDR3 gives the full variable domain: EAGVAQSPRYKIIEKRQSVAFWCNPISGHATLYWYQQILGQGPKLLIQFQNNGVVDDSQLPKDRFSAERLKGVDSTLKIQPAKLEDSAVYLCASSYGGLEAFFGQGTRLTVV.

As concerns this clonotype: One junction end disagrees with the germline gene, perhaps due to a read error. In DNA, the CDR3 is TGTGCCAGCAGTCCCAGAGGGAATCCGGTCTTC. It specifies CASSPRGNPVF. The rearrangement links TRBV12-3 or TRBV12-4 to TRBJ2-1; D possibly corresponds to TRBD2 (5 bases). This CDR3 spans 11 amino acids.

This clonotype was detected only a few times. The chain uses TRBV9 and TRBJ2-2; D might be TRBD2 (6 bases). This CDR3 region has 17 residues. Germline CDR1 SGDLS, CDR2 YYNGEE. V dropped 3 bases and J dropped 5 bases, with 20 bases sitting between them. The CDR3 region has the DNA TGTGCCAGCAGCGGAGGGGCCGGAGGGTCGGGAACCGGGGAGCTGTTTTTT. Translating it yields CASSGGAGGSGTGELFF.